Below, 16 T cell receptor beta chains from the same sample are listed, as sequenced in a study of CD8 T cells in ankylosing spondylitis. Study conclusions and caveats: A TCR beta motif of fewer than ten highly homologous variants seemed to mark ankylosing spondylitis blood.

TCRdb re-called the 5' RACE reads through MiXCR, storing one row per CDR3 protein. The table shows approximately 540,000 distinct CDR3 sequences, with approximately 12% occurring only once. The antigens for these receptors are not known. The specimen sequenced was blood, either unsorted or a sorted T cell fraction (not recorded which). The receptors derive from a male donor with ankylosing spondylitis.

This clonotype was seen a handful of times. V is TRBV20-1 and J is TRBJ1-2; unclear D gene. The germline V gene has CDR1 DFQATT and CDR2 SNEGSKA (reference sequence). This CDR3 has 11 residues. Trimming removed 8 bases from V and 4 bases from J, with 11 bases in between. The DNA of the CDR3 is TGCAGTCCCCAGATAGTCTATGGCTACACCTTC. Its translation: CSPQIVYGYTF.

This clonotype has a handful of counts. The chain is built from TRBV9 and TRBJ1-1; D unresolved. The V end lost 1 base, the J end lost 4 bases, and 17 bases lay between the germline ends. Germline-derived CDR1 and CDR2 are SGDLS and YYNGEE. This CDR3 is built from 16 residues. The CDR3 sequence is CASSVFLGGSATEAFF. CDR3 nucleotide sequence: TGTGCCAGCAGCGTATTCCTCGGTGGATCGGCCACTGAAGCTTTCTTT.

This clonotype was picked up a small number of times. The chain couples TRBV11-2 to TRBJ2-5; D gene unclear. V lost 8 bases to trimming and J lost 1 base, with 17 bases between them. The CDR3 consists of 15 residues. Germline V gives CDR1 SGHAT, CDR2 FQNNGV. The CDR3 coding sequence is TGTGCCAGCGGAACTTTTGCGGCTATCCAAGAGACCCAGTACTTC. Amino acids: CASGTFAAIQETQYF.

In nucleotides, the CDR3 is TGTGCCAGCACCGGGACAGGGGCGAACACCGGGGAGCTGTTTTTT. Protein sequence: CASTGTGANTGELFF. This sequence joins TRBV2 and TRBJ2-2; TRBD1 matches 10 bases. CDR1 SNHLY and CDR2 FYNNEI come from the germline V gene. This CDR3 spans 15 amino acids. V dropped 7 bases and J dropped 0; count of bases not matched to a gene: 2. Based on the CDR3 plus reference TRBV2 and TRBJ2-2, the full variable domain is EPEVTQTPSHQVTQMGQEVILRCVPISNHLYFYWYRQILGQKVEFLVSFYNNEISEKSEIFDDQFSVERPDGSNFTLKIRSTKLEDSAMYFCASTGTGANTGELFFGEGSRLTVL.

The gene calls are TRBV18 and TRBJ2-1; TRBD1 matches 9 bases. Germline V gene sequence: CDR1 KGHSH, CDR2 LQKENI. This CDR3 has 14 amino acids. Trimming took 8 bases from V and 2 from J; bases not matched to a gene: 4. CDR3 coding DNA: TGTGCCAGCACGGGACAGGGAACCTACAATGAGCAGTTCTTC. Protein sequence: CASTGQGTYNEQFF.

DNA for the CDR3: TGTGCCTGGCGCTGGGACAGGGGCCCGAACACCGGGGAGCTGTTTTTT. Residues: CAWRWDRGPNTGELFF. The genes are TRBV30 and TRBJ2-2; 10 bases align to TRBD1. Per the germline V gene, CDR1 is GTSNPN and CDR2 is SVGIG (reference sequence). The CDR3 has 16 residues. V trimming: 5 bases; J trimming: 0 bases; junction bases outside the gene matches: 6.

This clonotype was counted ten times or more. This rearrangement joins TRBV7-8 to TRBJ2-2; D is unresolved. This CDR3 has 15 residues. CDR1 SGHVS and CDR2 FQNEAQ come from the germline V gene. The V end was cut by 1 base, the J end by 6 bases, with 12 bases between. DNA for the CDR3: TGTGCCAGCAGCTTAGTCTCGGCTGCGGCCGGGGAGCTGTTTTTT. This sequence encodes CASSLVSAAAGELFF. The variable domain in full, with the rest retrieved from reference TRBV7-8 and TRBJ2-2, is GAGVSQSPRYKVAKRGQDVALRCDPISGHVSLFWYQQALGQGPEFLTYFQNEAQLDKSGLPSDRFFAERPEGSVSTLKIQRTQQEDSAVYLCASSLVSAAAGELFFGEGSRLTVL.

This clonotype came up a few times. The chain uses TRBV27 and TRBJ1-5; a weak D match, TRBD1 (5 bases). The CDR3 spans 13 residues. From germline, CDR1 is MNHEY and CDR2 SMNVEV (reference sequence). V was pared by 4 bases and J by 7 bases, with 11 bases between. This CDR3 reads CASSWEAGQPQHF. The CDR3 bases are TGTGCCAGCAGTTGGGAGGCAGGGCAGCCCCAGCATTTT.

This clonotype was detected a few times. The chain carries TRBV3-1 and TRBJ2-1; D call uncertain. The length of the CDR3 is 13 residues. V shed 0 bases and J shed 9 bases, with 9 bases lying between them. The germline V gene has CDR1 LGHDT and CDR2 YNNKEL (reference sequence). In DNA form, the CDR3 reads TGTGCCAGCAGCCAAGATAGGTCAACTGAGCAGTTCTTC. The encoded protein is CASSQDRSTEQFF.

V usage is TRBV6-2 or TRBV6-3 and J usage is TRBJ2-5; the match to TRBD2 covers 11 bases. The junction had 10 bases not matched to a gene; V was cut back by 3 bases and J by 7 bases. The germline V gene has CDR1 MNHEY and CDR2 SVGEGT. This CDR3 spans 16 amino acids. The CDR3 DNA is TGTGCCAGCAGTTATCTCTCTATTAGCGGGAGGGGGACCCAGTACTTC. As protein: CASSYLSISGRGTQYF.

Only a few counts were recorded for this clonotype. V gene TRBV12-3 or TRBV12-4 combines with J gene TRBJ1-1; D is ambiguous. The length of the CDR3 is 11 residues. V was trimmed by 4 bases and J by 12 bases, leaving 12 bases between them. The CDR3 spells CASSSLYLTFF. The CDR3 bases are TGTGCCAGCAGTTCCCTCTACCTGACTTTCTTT.

J is TRBJ2-4 and V is TRBV9; 9 nucleotides agree with TRBD2. J lost 3 bases, V lost 2 bases, and 12 bases had no gene match. CDR1 and CDR2 (germline): SGDLS, YYNGEE. The CDR3 spans 18 residues. The CDR3 DNA reads TGTGCCAGCAGCGTCGCGGGGGGGCGCGGATCGGGCAAAAACATTCAGTACTTC. Amino acid sequence: CASSVAGGRGSGKNIQYF.

This clonotype was observed a handful of times. The rearrangement joins TRBV3-1 to TRBJ2-2; D is unresolved. CDR1 and CDR2 from the germline V gene are LGHDT and YNNKEL (reference sequence). CDR3 length equals 14 residues. Trimming stripped 5 bases from V and 1 base from J, with 8 bases between. DNA of the CDR3: TGTGCCAGCAGCTGGAAAGTGAACACCGGGGAGCTGTTTTTT. Encoded protein: CASSWKVNTGELFF.

This clonotype was recorded a few times. This chain uses TRBV21-1 with TRBJ1-1; the tabulated D call, TRBD1, remains unverified against the DNA. TRBV21-1 is classified as a pseudogene. The CDR3 is 16 amino acids. CDR3 loop: CASSTPVTVNLTEAFF. In DNA, the CDR3 is TGTGCCAGCAGCACCCCGGTGACAGTAAATTTGACTGAAGCTTTCTTT.

A few counts support this clonotype. The chain couples TRBV7-2 to TRBJ1-2; D is undetermined. With 4 bases removed from V and 4 bases from J, the gap between germline ends came to 16 bases. The CDR3 totals 15 residues. CDR1 and CDR2 from the germline V gene are SGHTA and FQGNSA. Here the CDR3 DNA reads TGTGCCAGCAGCTCTGTCGACCTACGGGGCTATGGCTACACCTTC. This codes for CASSSVDLRGYGYTF.

This clonotype was detected only a few times. CDR3 coding DNA: TGTGCCACCAGTATTACGACTAGCGGACATAGGGATGAGCAGTTCTTC. Translation gives CATSITTSGHRDEQFF. This chain connects TRBV24-1 to TRBJ2-1, with 9 bases aligning to TRBD2. The CDR3 has 16 amino acids. After removal of 6 bases from V and 8 bases from J, the junction contained 13 bases not matched to a gene. Looked up from germline, CDR1 is KGHDR and CDR2 is SFDVKD.